The 10 T cell receptor beta chains presented below share a single source sample, sequenced in a study of a mutant IDH1 vaccine in newly diagnosed glioma. Time point in this sample: week 35, safety follow-up. In the vaccine, a single dose held 300 ug of the mutant IDH1 20-mer peptide, along with topical imiquimod. Their specific antigens are unknown. The data were produced by immunoSEQ multiplex PCR, yet TCRdb's version contains in-frame clones alone and is incomplete. The sample gives over 55,000 clones, 80% to 90% of which show up once; roughly 5% is in the top ten. The material sequenced was PBMCs, taken from a glioma patient whose treatment included an IDH1 peptide vaccine. These receptors were taken from a man aged 40-49 years with glioma.

This chain connects TRBV5-1 to TRBJ1-5; D is possibly TRBD1 (5 bases). CDR3 length: 16 residues. Germline lookup yields CDR1 SGHRS and CDR2 YFSETQ. Trimming stripped 0 bases from V and 7 bases from J, with 17 bases between. The CDR3: CASSLAFGGPGQPQHF. The CDR3, as DNA: TGCGCCAGCAGCTTGGCCTTTGGGGGTCCGGGGCAGCCCCAGCATTTT.

The rearrangement links TRBV7-9 to TRBJ2-3; a possible D gene is TRBD2 (5 bases). V gave up 5 bases and J gave up 2 bases, with 20 bases separating them. The length of the CDR3 is 17 residues. Germline CDR1 SEHNR, CDR2 FQNEAQ (reference sequence). This CDR3 is CASSLQRTLFITDTQYF. The CDR3 bases are TGTGCCAGCAGCCTCCAAAGGACTCTATTCATCACAGATACGCAGTATTTT.

The chain employs TRBV28 and TRBJ2-7; 9 nucleotides align to TRBD1. CDR1 MDHEN and CDR2 SYDVKM come from the germline V gene. CDR3 size: 15 residues. J was trimmed by 5 bases and V by 7 bases; bases with no gene match: 12. Here the CDR3 DNA reads TGTGCCAGCACCTATAGGGGGACAGGGCGTCACGAGCAGTACTTC. Translation gives CASTYRGTGRHEQYF. The full variable domain, its missing parts supplied by reference TRBV28 and TRBJ2-7, is DVKVTQSSRYLVKRTGEKVFLECVQDMDHENMFWYRQDPGLGLRLIYFSYDVKMKEKGDIPEGYSVSREKKERFSLILESASTNQTSMYLCASTYRGTGRHEQYFGPGTRLTVT.

This chain links TRBV27 with TRBJ2-2; the D is unclear. The germline CDR1 and CDR2 sequences are MNHEY and SMNVEV (reference sequence). Trimming left V 7 bases short and J 6 bases short, with 15 bases between. This CDR3 is 14 amino acids long. The CDR3 DNA sequence: TGTGCCAGCACTTCGTACCTTGGGGCCGGGGAGCTGTTTTTT. This sequence encodes CASTSYLGAGELFF.

CDR3 DNA sequence: TGTGCCAGCAGCGTAGAGGGCAGCCTTGAAGCTTTCTTT. Translation: CASSVEGSLEAFF. This chain joins TRBV9 and TRBJ1-1; D unresolved. This CDR3 has 13 residues. V lost 0 bases to trimming and J lost 7 bases, with 10 bases between them. The germline gives CDR1 SGDLS, CDR2 YYNGEE.

This clone has only a few counts. This chain links TRBV28 with TRBJ2-2; D unresolved. CDR1 MDHEN and CDR2 SYDVKM come from the germline V gene. With 3 bases removed from V and 4 bases from J, the gap between germline ends came to 9 bases. The CDR3 spans 14 residues. The chain's CDR3 is CASSFEQSTGELFF. In DNA, the CDR3 is TGTGCCAGCAGTTTTGAACAGAGCACCGGGGAGCTGTTTTTT.

This clone was observed a single time. V usage is TRBV7-9 and J usage is TRBJ1-4; D call uncertain. Germline loops: CDR1 SEHNR, CDR2 FQNEAQ (reference sequence). V shed 1 base and J shed 3 bases, with 9 bases lying between them. The CDR3 length is 15 residues. CDR3 loop: CASSLEGSANEKLFF. The CDR3 DNA follows: TGTGCCAGCAGCTTAGAAGGCTCCGCTAATGAAAAACTGTTTTTT.

The chain couples TRBV5-4 to TRBJ2-1, with D perhaps matching TRBD1 (5 bases). The V gene lost 0 bases and the J gene lost 9 bases, with 10 bases spanning the gap. CDR3 size: 13 residues. Germline loops: CDR1 SGHNT, CDR2 YYREEE (reference sequence). The CDR3 here is CASSLAGAGEQFF. CDR3 DNA sequence: TGTGCCAGCAGCTTGGCTGGGGCCGGTGAGCAGTTCTTC.

The chain joins TRBV7-9 to TRBJ2-7; D may match TRBD1 or TRBD2 (5 bases each). The CDR3 totals 14 residues. Germline lookup yields CDR1 SEHNR and CDR2 FQNEAQ (reference sequence). Trimming removed 1 base from V and 2 bases from J, with 9 bases in between. The CDR3 region is CASSLVGAPYEQYF. DNA for the CDR3: TGTGCCAGCAGCTTAGTCGGGGCCCCCTACGAGCAGTACTTC.

This clone was recorded once. The chain is built from TRBV4-2 and TRBJ2-7; D remains unclear. The CDR3 runs 14 residues. V lost 4 bases and J 2 bases, leaving 12 bases between the germline ends. Germline V CDR1 and CDR2: LGHNA, YNFKEQ. CDR3 bases: TGTGCCAGCAGCCTAAGGGCAGAAACCTACGAGCAGTACTTC. Its protein is CASSLRAETYEQYF.